This TCR beta chain was found in a study of CD8+CD57+ T cells in acquired aplastic anemia. The CDR3 contains 16 residues. In germline, CDR1 is SGHRS, CDR2 YFSETQ. For CDR3 and TCR beta VDJ profiling, genomic DNA was the template used. TCRdb used MiXCR to reprocess the reads, holding one entry per CDR3 protein. The sample contains about 470,000 distinct CDR3 sequences, more than 25% of which appear only once. The authors sequenced patients whose flow cytometry had shown CD8+CD57+ cell expansion. On this clonotype: This may come from a read error, since a much larger clone is one base off.

Sequencing was performed on sorted CD4+, CD8+, or CD8+CD57+ T cells (not recorded which) from PBMCs. The sequence was obtained from a human donor with aplastic anemia. The V call is TRBV5-1, the J call TRBJ2-1; 10 nucleotides line up with TRBD2. The CDR3 DNA follows: TGCGCCAGCAGCTTACGTGCTAGCGGGAGTTACAATGAGCAGTCCTTC. Encoded protein: CASSLRASGSYNEQSF.